One sample yielded the 5 T cell receptor beta chains listed below, sequenced in a study of blood T cell repertoires in COVID-19. TCRdb's table, derived via immunoSEQ multiplex PCR, lists solely in-frame clones and lacks some. The repertoire has some 33,000 clones, approximately 90% of them found once; the top ten carry about 2.1%. Material for sequencing was peripheral blood. The receptors shown here come from a human donor in a cohort sampled during active COVID-19.

The rearrangement uses TRBV7-6 and TRBJ2-7; 7 positions match TRBD2. The CDR3 runs to 13 residues. Trimming took 8 bases from V and 3 from J; bases not matched to a gene: 7. From germline, CDR1 is SGHVS and CDR2 FNYEAQ. As DNA, the CDR3 is TGTGCCAGCTCCCTGGGGGGGTACTACGAGCAGTACTTC. Translating gives CASSLGGYYEQYF. Combining the CDR3 with reference TRBV7-6 and TRBJ2-7 gives the whole variable domain GAGVSQSPRYKVTKRGQDVALRCDPISGHVSLYWYRQALGQGPEFLTYFNYEAQQDKSGLPNDRFSAERPEGSISTLTIQRTEQRDSAMYRCASSLGGYYEQYFGPGTRLTVT.

This chain joins TRBV5-6 and TRBJ1-1, with 9 bases identical to TRBD1. The CDR3 totals 14 residues. CDR1 and CDR2 (germline): SGHDT, YYEEEE. After removal of 5 bases from V and 3 bases from J, the junction contained 5 bases not matched to a gene. The CDR3 here is CASSYGTGHTEAFF. The CDR3 nucleotides read TGTGCCAGCAGTTACGGGACAGGGCACACTGAAGCTTTCTTT.

This chain joins TRBV6-5 and TRBJ2-1; D might be TRBD2 (5 bases). The CDR3 totals 11 residues. Germline V gives CDR1 MNHEY, CDR2 SVGAGI. V was clipped by 4 bases and J by 12 bases, with 10 bases between them. The CDR3 region is CASSSRGMQFF. The CDR3 DNA sequence: TGTGCCAGCAGTTCCCGGGGAATGCAGTTCTTC.

V and J are TRBV6-5 and TRBJ2-7, with 7 bases identical to TRBD2. The germline gives CDR1 MNHEY, CDR2 SVGAGI. Trimming at V came to 8 bases and at J to 7 bases, leaving 5 bases not matched to a gene. This CDR3 region has 11 residues. The CDR3: CASGEGGEQYF. CDR3 nucleotide sequence: TGTGCCAGCGGGGAGGGAGGTGAGCAGTACTTC.

The chain couples TRBV11-2 to TRBJ1-5; the D is unclear. This CDR3 comprises 15 residues. V lost 1 base and J lost 4, with 11 bases in between. Germline V gene lookup returns CDR1 SGHAT and CDR2 FQNNGV. CDR3 in amino acids: CASSLGTEWNQPQHF. The CDR3 bases are TGTGCCAGCAGCTTAGGCACGGAGTGGAATCAGCCCCAGCATTTT.